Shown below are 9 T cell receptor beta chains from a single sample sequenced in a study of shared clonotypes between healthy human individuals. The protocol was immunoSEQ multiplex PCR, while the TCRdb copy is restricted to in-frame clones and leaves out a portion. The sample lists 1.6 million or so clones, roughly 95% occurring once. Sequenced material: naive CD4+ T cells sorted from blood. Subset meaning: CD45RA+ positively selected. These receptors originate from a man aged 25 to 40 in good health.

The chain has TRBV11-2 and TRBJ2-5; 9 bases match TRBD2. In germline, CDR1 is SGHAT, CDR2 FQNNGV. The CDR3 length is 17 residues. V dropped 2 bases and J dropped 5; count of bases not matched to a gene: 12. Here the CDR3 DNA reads TGTGCCAGCAGCTTAAATTTCGGCGGGAGGGCTTATGAGACCCAGTACTTC. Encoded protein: CASSLNFGGRAYETQYF.

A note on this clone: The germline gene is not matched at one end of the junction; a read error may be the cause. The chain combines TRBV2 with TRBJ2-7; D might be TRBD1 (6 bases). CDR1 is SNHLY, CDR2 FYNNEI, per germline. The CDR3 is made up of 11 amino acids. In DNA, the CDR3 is TGTGCCAGCAGCCCCGGGACATTGTTTCGGTTC. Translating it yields CASSPGTLFRF.

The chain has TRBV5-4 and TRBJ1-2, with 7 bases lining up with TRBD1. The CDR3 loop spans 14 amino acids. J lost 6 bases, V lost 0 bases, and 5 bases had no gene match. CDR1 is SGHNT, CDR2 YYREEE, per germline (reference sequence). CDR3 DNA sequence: TGTGCCAGCAGCTTGGGAGTCACAGGGGATGGCTACACCTTC. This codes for CASSLGVTGDGYTF.

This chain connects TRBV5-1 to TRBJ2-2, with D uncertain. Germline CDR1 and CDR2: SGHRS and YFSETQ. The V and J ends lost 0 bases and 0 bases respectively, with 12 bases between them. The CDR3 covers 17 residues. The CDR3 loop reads CASSLEFGKPNTGELFF. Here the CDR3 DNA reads TGCGCCAGCAGCTTGGAATTTGGAAAACCGAACACCGGGGAGCTGTTTTTT.

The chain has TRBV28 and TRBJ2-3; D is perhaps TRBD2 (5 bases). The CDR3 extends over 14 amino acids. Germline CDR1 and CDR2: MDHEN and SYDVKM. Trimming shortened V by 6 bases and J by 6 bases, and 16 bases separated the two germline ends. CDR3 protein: CASREYGIGDTQYF. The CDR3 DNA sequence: TGTGCCAGCAGGGAATACGGGATAGGCGATACGCAGTATTTT.

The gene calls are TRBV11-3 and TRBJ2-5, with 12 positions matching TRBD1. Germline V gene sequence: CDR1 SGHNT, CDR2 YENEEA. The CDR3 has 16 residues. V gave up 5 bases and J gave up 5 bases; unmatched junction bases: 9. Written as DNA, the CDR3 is TGTGCCAGCAGCGGAAGGGGGGACAGGGGGCAGGAGACCCAGTACTTC. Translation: CASSGRGDRGQETQYF.

CDR3 loop: CASSERTGPLEQYF. The CDR3 bases are TGTGCCAGCAGTGAAAGGACAGGCCCTCTCGAGCAGTACTTC. The chain couples TRBV2 to TRBJ2-7; 7 bases agree with TRBD1. Germline V gene data show CDR1 as SNHLY and CDR2 as FYNNEI. V lost 2 bases, J lost 6 bases, and 7 bases stayed unmatched. The CDR3 totals 14 residues.

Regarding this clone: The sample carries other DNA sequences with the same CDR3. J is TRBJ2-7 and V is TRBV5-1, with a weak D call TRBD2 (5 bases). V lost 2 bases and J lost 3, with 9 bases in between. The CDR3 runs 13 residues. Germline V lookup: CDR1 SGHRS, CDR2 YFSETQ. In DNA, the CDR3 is TGCGCCAGCAGCTTAGTAGCGAGCTACGAGCAGTACTTC. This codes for CASSLVASYEQYF.

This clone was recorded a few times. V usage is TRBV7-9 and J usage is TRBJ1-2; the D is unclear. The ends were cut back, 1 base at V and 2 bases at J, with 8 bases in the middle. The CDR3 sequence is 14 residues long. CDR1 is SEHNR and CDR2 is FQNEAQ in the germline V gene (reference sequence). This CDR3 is CASSLERENYGYTF. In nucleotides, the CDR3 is TGTGCCAGCAGCTTAGAACGGGAGAACTATGGCTACACCTTC.